One and the same sample provided the 5 T cell receptor beta chains below, sequenced in a study of T-cell reconstitution after alpha-beta-depleted transplantation in children. Unique molecular identifiers featured in how the TCRbeta library was prepared. MiXCR, applied by TCRdb to the PCR reads, yields one record per CDR3 protein. The repertoire holds some 180,000 distinct CDR3 sequences, approximately 7% seen once, with just over 5.5% in the top ten. Sequences were derived from PBMCs, sampled before TCRalphabeta/CD19-depleted stem cell transplant. The receptors originated from a boy younger than 10 with acute lymphoblastic leukemia, due to receive a stem cell transplant.

CDR3 DNA sequence: TGCGCCAGCAGCTGGGTTTCCCTGACAGGATTCGGATTCCGGCCAGATACGCAGTATTTT. This translates into CASSWVSLTGFGFRPDTQYF. The rearrangement links TRBV23-1 to TRBJ2-3, with a weak D call TRBD1 (6 bases). TRBV23-1 is placed among ORFs of uncertain function. Deletions cut 6 bases from V and 4 bases from J, with 32 bases between. The CDR3 consists of 20 residues.

This clonotype was picked up many times. The chain combines TRBV6-1 with TRBJ2-1; the match to TRBD2 covers 10 bases. Looked up from germline, CDR1 is MNHNS and CDR2 is SASEGT. This CDR3 is 15 amino acids long. V lost 6 bases, J lost 6 bases, and 8 bases stayed unmatched. The CDR3 sequence: CASSHASGRINEQFF. CDR3 bases: TGTGCCAGCAGCCACGCTAGCGGGAGAATCAATGAGCAGTTCTTC.

A note on this clonotype: A read error is likely, as this CDR3 ends without the conserved phenylalanine or tryptophan. The chain couples TRBV7-2 to TRBJ2-7; TRBD2 matches 8 bases. The V segment lost 5 bases and the J segment 6 bases; nucleotides outside the gene matches: 6. Germline CDR1 is SGHTA and CDR2 is FQGNSA. The CDR3 has 13 residues. The CDR3 sequence is CASSPGTRSEQYL. The CDR3, as DNA: TGTGCCAGCAGCCCCGGGACTAGAAGCGAGCAGTACCTC.

This clonotype was detected ten times or more. V gene TRBV12-3 or TRBV12-4 combines with J gene TRBJ2-1; TRBD2 is a possible D gene (6 bases). This CDR3 region has 14 residues. Trimming took off 4 bases at V and 1 base at J, with 8 bases between the two ends. The CDR3 bases are TGTGCCAGCAGTTCGGGGGAATCCTACAATGAGCAGTTCTTC. Protein sequence: CASSSGESYNEQFF.

This clonotype was recorded many times. The rearrangement joins TRBV11-2 to TRBJ1-4, with no clear D. Germline CDR1 is SGHAT and CDR2 is FQNNGV. V lost 4 bases, J lost 11 bases, and 17 bases lay in between. CDR3 size: 14 residues. The CDR3 DNA reads TGTGCCAGCAGCTCCGGGCCGGAACAAGGCAAACTGTTTTTT. As protein: CASSSGPEQGKLFF.